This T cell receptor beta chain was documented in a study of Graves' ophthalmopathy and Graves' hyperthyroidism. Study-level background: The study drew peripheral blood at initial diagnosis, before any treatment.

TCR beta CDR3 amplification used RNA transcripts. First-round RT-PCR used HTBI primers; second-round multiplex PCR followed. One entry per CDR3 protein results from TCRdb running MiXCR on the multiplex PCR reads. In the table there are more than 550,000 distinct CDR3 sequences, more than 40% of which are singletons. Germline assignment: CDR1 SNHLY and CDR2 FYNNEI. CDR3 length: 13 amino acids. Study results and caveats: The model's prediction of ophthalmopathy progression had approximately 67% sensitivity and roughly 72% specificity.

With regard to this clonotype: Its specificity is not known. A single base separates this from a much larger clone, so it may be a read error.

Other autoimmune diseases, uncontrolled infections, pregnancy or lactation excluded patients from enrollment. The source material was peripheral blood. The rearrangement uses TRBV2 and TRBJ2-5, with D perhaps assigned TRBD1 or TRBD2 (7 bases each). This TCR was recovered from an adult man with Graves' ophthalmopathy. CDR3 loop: CASSRDSGETQHF. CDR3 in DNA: TGTGCCAGCAGTAGGGACAGCGGGGAGACCCAGCACTTC. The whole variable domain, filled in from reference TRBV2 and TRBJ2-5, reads EPEVTQTPSHQVTQMGQEVILRCVPISNHLYFYWYRQILGQKVEFLVSFYNNEISEKSEIFDDQFSVERPDGSNFTLKIRSTKLEDSAMYFCASSRDSGETQHFGPGTRLLVL.